This T cell receptor (beta chain) originates from a study of T cell repertoires in cytomegalovirus infection. Study overall: HLA-B-restricted CMV epitopes that are well studied, plus recently identified HLA-C-restricted ones, were used by the study. Matching HLA type and CMV infection were both indicated by public TCR beta signatures. Study-wide results and caveats: CMV carriers having the relevant HLA were flagged by cumulative public TCR beta family frequency. There were HLA-C-restricted CMV-specific TCR beta clonotypes dominating the ex vivo response.

The V gene lost 7 bases and the J gene lost 0 bases, with 13 bases spanning the gap. This CDR3 is built from 15 residues. Germline loops: CDR1 ENHRY, CDR2 SYGVKD. This clonotype was seen a handful of times. Antigen specificity is unknown. TCRdb redid the calling of the reads with MiXCR, one entry per CDR3 protein. The sample holds about 220,000 distinct CDR3 sequences, approximately 38% seen once. This specimen was CD8+ T cells from cultured PBMCs, taken from culture after CMV antigen stimulation. The TCR comes from a human donor in good health (CMV status not recorded). Some clones in this sample may be carry-over from other donors' samples. The rearrangement uses TRBV10-3 and TRBJ1-3; no clear D. CDR3 coding DNA: TGTGCCATCATGACGGCCTCCCCCTCTGGAAACACCATATATTTT. Translation: CAIMTASPSGNTIYF.